Following are 21 T cell receptor beta chains from one sample sequenced in a study of tumor-infiltrating lymphocytes in primary liver carcinoma. A constant-region primer primed TCR beta cDNA synthesis from about 490 ng of total RNA. Libraries covering TCR beta were generated through three nested multiplex PCR rounds (using a slightly modified ARM-PCR). A C-beta reverse primer was combined with TRBV1-TRBV30 forward primers in the first two PCR rounds, and each round had around 11 cycles. TCRdb reanalysed the multiplex PCR reads using MiXCR and keeps one entry per CDR3 protein. The table lists about 100,000 distinct CDR3 sequences, about 67% of them singletons. Investigators took RNA and DNA out together from roughly 21-30 mg of unsorted bulk tissue. Sample: liver tumor tissue from sampling region 2. The subset was: tumor region T2, inferior pole. The receptors stem from a woman aged 55-70 years with primary liver carcinoma and hepatitis B virus infection.

Points on this clonotype: A much larger clone differs by one base, so this may be a read error. The chain links TRBV6-6 to TRBJ1-1; no definite D call. Germline CDR1 reads MNHNY; CDR2 reads SVGAGI (reference sequence). This CDR3 is 14 amino acids long. The CDR3 sequence: CASSYSTGNTEALF. The CDR3 DNA reads as TGTGCCAGCAGTTACTCGACTGGGAACACTGAAGCTCTCTTT.

Note on this clonotype: The junction does not match germline at one end; this may be a read error. V usage is TRBV4-1 and J usage is TRBJ2-5, with 8 bases aligning to TRBD2. The CDR3 sequence is 18 residues long. Looked up from germline, CDR1 is MGHRA and CDR2 is YSYEKL. DNA for the CDR3: TGCGCCAGCAACCAAGTGGGGAGTATGGGCGGGAGGAGAGAGACCCAGTACTTC. It translates to CASNQVGSMGGRRETQYF.

Turning to this clonotype: Relative to the germline gene, one junction end is altered; a read error may explain this. The chain carries TRBV29-1 and TRBJ2-1, with D unresolved. In germline, CDR1 is SQVTM, CDR2 ANQGSEA. The CDR3 has 11 amino acids. CDR3 sequence (DNA): TGCAGCGTTGTGACCTACAGTGAGCAGTTCTTC. Encoded protein: CSVVTYSEQFF.

As concerns this clonotype: An end of the junction differs from the germline gene, which may be a read error. CDR3 sequence: CASSLLRGLTGNELFF. In DNA form, the CDR3 reads TGTGCCAGCAGCCTTCTCAGGGGGTTAACTGGTAATGAGCTGTTCTTC. The chain combines TRBV14 with TRBJ2-1; 7 bases are shared with TRBD1. Germline loops: CDR1 SGHDN, CDR2 FVKESK. The CDR3 runs to 16 residues.

Concerning this clonotype: The CDR3 ends on some other residue instead of the conserved phenylalanine or tryptophan, so this is likely a read error. This rearrangement joins TRBV11-2 to TRBJ2-5, with 8 bases matching TRBD2. CDR3 length: 14 residues. CDR1 is SGHAT and CDR2 is FQNNGV in the germline V gene. DNA for the CDR3: TGTACTAGCAGCTTATCGCTAGCGGGAGAGACCCAGTACTCC. Translation gives CTSSLSLAGETQYS.

This clonotype showed up many times. This sequence joins TRBV12-3 or TRBV12-4 and TRBJ2-5; D not certain. Trimming removed 5 bases from V and 3 bases from J, with 10 bases in between. CDR3 length: 13 amino acids. The CDR3 protein is CASSMGKKETQYF. CDR3 DNA: TGTGCCAGCAGTATGGGCAAGAAAGAGACCCAGTACTTC.

A remark on this clonotype: This may stem from a read error, because a much larger clone lies one nucleotide away. The chain recombines TRBV7-3 with TRBJ2-1; 11 bases agree with TRBD2. The V segment lost 2 bases and the J segment 10 bases; nucleotides outside the gene matches: 10. Per germline, CDR1 SGHTA and CDR2 FQGTGA. The CDR3 loop spans 16 amino acids. CDR3 residues: CASSLDRPRLAGEQFF. As DNA, the CDR3 is TGTGCCAGCAGCTTAGATAGACCGAGACTAGCGGGAGAGCAGTTCTTC.

This chain uses TRBV11-3 with TRBJ2-3; a possible D gene is TRBD2 (6 bases). CDR3 length equals 15 residues. Trimming removed 6 bases at V and 3 bases at J, with 16 bases between. Per the germline V gene, CDR1 is SGHNT and CDR2 is YENEEA. This CDR3 reads CASSSLVGGTDTQYF. The CDR3, as DNA: TGTGCCAGCAGTTCCCTGGTGGGAGGAACAGATACGCAGTATTTT.

On this clonotype: An end of the junction does not agree with germline; a read error may underlie this. V gene TRBV11-2 combines with J gene TRBJ2-1; D uncertain. The CDR3 runs 17 residues. Germline V gene sequence: CDR1 SGHAT, CDR2 FQNNGV. The CDR3 here is CASSFTPLRSSYDEQFF. For the CDR3, the DNA is TGCGCCAGCAGTTTTACCCCACTGAGGAGCTCCTACGATGAGCAGTTCTTC.

Comments on this clonotype: Since a much larger clone is just one base distant, this may be a read error. As DNA, the CDR3 is TGCGCCAGCAGCTCCGGGAGTTTCCCCTACAATGAGCAGTTCTTC. As protein: CASSSGSFPYNEQFF. This chain joins TRBV5-1 and TRBJ2-1, with a possible D match to TRBD2 (6 bases). Germline V gives CDR1 SGHRS, CDR2 YFSETQ. There are 15 residues in the CDR3. Trimming removed 3 bases from V and 2 bases from J, with 12 bases in between.

The chain couples TRBV6-1 to TRBJ2-7, with 9 bases lining up with TRBD2. V shed 4 bases and J 1 base; nucleotides not matched to a gene: 11. This CDR3 contains 17 residues. In germline, CDR1 is MNHNS, CDR2 SASEGT. The CDR3 nucleotides are TGTGCCAGCAGTGGATGGCGGACTAGCGAGAGATCCTACGAGCAGTACTTC. Translation: CASSGWRTSERSYEQYF.

A word on this clonotype: An end of the junction does not agree with germline; a read error may underlie this. The chain recombines TRBV9 with TRBJ2-1, with TRBD2 matching 14 bases. CDR1 is SGDLS and CDR2 is YYNGEE in the germline V gene. The CDR3 runs to 18 residues. This CDR3 reads CVSSVGGLAGGSIGEQFF. CDR3 bases: TGTGTCAGCAGCGTAGGTGGACTAGCGGGAGGTTCTATTGGTGAGCAGTTCTTC.

The chain is built from TRBV11-2 and TRBJ1-2; D call uncertain. Germline CDR1 reads SGHAT; CDR2 reads FQNNGV. V was shortened by 9 bases and J by 4 bases, with 27 bases between the two germline ends. The CDR3 runs to 17 residues. CDR3 region: CASRLDPIRALRYGYTF. The CDR3 nucleotides are TGTGCCAGTAGATTAGATCCGATAAGGGCGCTGCGCTATGGCTACACCTTC. Full variable domain (outside the CDR3, taken from reference TRBV11-2 and TRBJ1-2): EAGVAQSPRYKIIEKRQSVAFWCNPISGHATLYWYQQILGQGPKLLIQFQNNGVVDDSQLPKDRFSAERLKGVDSTLKIQPAKLEDSAVYLCASRLDPIRALRYGYTFGSGTRLTVV.

This chain connects TRBV6-6 to TRBJ2-5, with D maybe TRBD2 (6 bases). The CDR3 has 15 amino acids. The germline CDR1 and CDR2 sequences are MNHNY and SVGAGI (reference sequence). With 11 bases removed from V and 4 bases from J, the gap between germline ends came to 23 bases. The CDR3 region is CACRRSTGGSETQYF. Here the CDR3 DNA reads TGTGCCTGTAGAAGATCCACAGGAGGGTCAGAGACCCAGTACTTC.

A note on this clonotype: A much larger clonotype is one base distant, so this may be a read error. V and J are TRBV5-1 and TRBJ2-2; D is possibly TRBD2 (5 bases). Germline-derived CDR1 and CDR2 are SGHRS and YFSETQ. The CDR3 runs 14 residues. The CDR3 DNA reads as TGCGCCAGCAAAGGTTCGCTAGGGCCCGGGGAGCAGTTTTTT. This sequence encodes CASKGSLGPGEQFF.

The table lists this clonotype with a count of one. The V and J genes are TRBV4-1 and TRBJ2-7; TRBD1 agrees at 7 bases. The V gene end was trimmed by 0 bases and the J gene end by 10 bases; junction bases not matched to a gene: 12. The CDR3 runs 15 residues. Germline assignment: CDR1 MGHRA and CDR2 YSYEKL. The CDR3 DNA reads as TGCGCCAGCAGCCAAGATCCAGGGGGTAGGGGCAAACAGTACTTC. Amino acid sequence: CASSQDPGGRGKQYF.

As concerns this clonotype: Given a much more abundant clone one base away, this may be a read error. The V call is TRBV5-1, the J call TRBJ2-5; D is unresolved. The CDR3 consists of 15 residues. V shed 1 base and J shed 6 bases, with 16 bases lying between them. Germline loops: CDR1 SGHRS, CDR2 YFSETQ. The CDR3: CASSLRSVGGQTQYF. CDR3 DNA: TGCGCCAGCAGCTTGAGGTCGGTCGGTGGACAGACCCAGTACTTC.

The J gene is TRBJ1-3, the V gene TRBV29-1; 8 positions agree with TRBD1. CDR3 length: 17 residues. The germline V gene encodes CDR1 SQVTM and CDR2 ANQGSEA. Trimming took 8 bases from V and 6 from J; bases not matched to a gene: 21. CDR3 DNA: TGCAGCCTTGGGGGCCATTCGAGTCAGGGGGCTGAAAACACCATATATTTT. It is translated as CSLGGHSSQGAENTIYF.

The chain joins TRBV28 to TRBJ2-3; D gene unclear. V was shortened by 2 bases and J by 4 bases, with 7 bases between the two germline ends. CDR1 MDHEN and CDR2 SYDVKM come from the germline V gene. This CDR3 has 13 residues. In DNA, the CDR3 is TGTGCCAGCAGTTTAAACGTCCCAGATACGCAGTATTTT. Protein: CASSLNVPDTQYF. Together with reference TRBV28 and TRBJ2-3, the CDR3 gives the full variable domain: DVKVTQSSRYLVKRTGEKVFLECVQDMDHENMFWYRQDPGLGLRLIYFSYDVKMKEKGDIPEGYSVSREKKERFSLILESASTNQTSMYLCASSLNVPDTQYFGPGTRLTVL.

About this clonotype: A read error may explain this, as a much larger clone is one base away. The J gene is TRBJ1-5, the V gene TRBV7-8; possible D gene TRBD1, 5 bases. The CDR3 consists of 12 residues. Germline CDR1 reads SGHVS; CDR2 reads FQNEAQ. CDR3 sequence: CASSTQGQAQHF. CDR3 nucleotides: TGTGCCAGCAGCACCCAGGGTCAGGCCCAGCATTTT.

This clonotype was recorded many times. The chain links TRBV14 to TRBJ2-2, with D possibly TRBD2 on 6 matching bases. CDR1 and CDR2 from the germline V gene are SGHDN and FVKESK. V lost 1 base to trimming and J lost 6 bases, with 9 bases between them. The CDR3 has 14 residues. Here the CDR3 reads CASSQVVAAGELFF. The CDR3 region has the DNA TGTGCCAGCAGCCAAGTAGTAGCGGCCGGGGAGCTGTTTTTT.